This TCR beta chain was sequenced for a study of T cell repertoires in aging, cancer and after chemotherapy. Peripheral blood genomic DNA, not sorted cells or RNA, was the template. Study-wide results and limits: Untreated cancer patients had significantly lower blood TCR diversity than age-matched healthy donors. In each cancer cohort, median generation probability increased across chemotherapy, suggesting thymic output rebounded. In cancer patients, declining TCR diversity with age involved lost richness and lost evenness.

The CDR3 loop spans 15 amino acids. Germline CDR1 and CDR2: LNHDA and SQIVND (reference sequence). V gave up 5 bases and J gave up 6 bases; unmatched junction bases: 12. Rearranged V-D-J TRB sequences were amplified with a mixed TRB-A/B primer pool. TCRdb independently ran MiXCR on the multiplex PCR reads; one entry per CDR3 protein. The sample shows about 6,100 distinct CDR3 sequences, about 30% of them seen only once. This clonotype occurred a few times. What it recognizes is unknown. Sequences were obtained from blood. The receptor's source is a human donor with a blood cancer. The chain employs TRBV19 and TRBJ1-2, with 7 bases fitting TRBD1. CDR3 sequence (DNA): TGTGCCAGTAGTGAGCTTAAGACAGGGAGAGATGGCTACACCTTC. As protein: CASSELKTGRDGYTF.